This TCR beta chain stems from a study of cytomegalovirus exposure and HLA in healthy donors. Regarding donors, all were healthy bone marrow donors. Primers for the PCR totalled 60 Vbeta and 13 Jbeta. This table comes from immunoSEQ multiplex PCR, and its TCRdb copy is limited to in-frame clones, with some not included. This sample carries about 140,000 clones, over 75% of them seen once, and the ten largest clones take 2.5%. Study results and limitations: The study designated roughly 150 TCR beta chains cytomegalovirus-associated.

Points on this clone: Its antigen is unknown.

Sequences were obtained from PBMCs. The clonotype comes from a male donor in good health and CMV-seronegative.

In DNA, the CDR3 is TGTGCCAGCAAGTTAGCGGGAGGAAATGAGCAGTTCTTC. This encodes CASKLAGGNEQFF. This chain links TRBV6-5 with TRBJ2-1, with 10 bases matching TRBD2. Germline V lookup: CDR1 MNHEY, CDR2 SVGAGI. The CDR3 sequence is 13 residues long. The ends lost 7 bases at V and 7 bases at J; junction bases unmatched: 4.